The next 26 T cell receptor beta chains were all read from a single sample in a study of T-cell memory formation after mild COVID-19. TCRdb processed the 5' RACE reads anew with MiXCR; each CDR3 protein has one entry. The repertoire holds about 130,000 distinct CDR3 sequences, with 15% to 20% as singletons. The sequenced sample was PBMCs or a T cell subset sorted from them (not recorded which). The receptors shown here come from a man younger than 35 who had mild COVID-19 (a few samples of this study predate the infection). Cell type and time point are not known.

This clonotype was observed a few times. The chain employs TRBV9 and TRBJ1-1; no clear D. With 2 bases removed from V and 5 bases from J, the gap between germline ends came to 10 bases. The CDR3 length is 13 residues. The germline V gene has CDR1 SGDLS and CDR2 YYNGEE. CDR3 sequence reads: CASSVEGLTEAFF. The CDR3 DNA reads TGTGCCAGCAGCGTTGAGGGTTTGACTGAAGCTTTCTTT.

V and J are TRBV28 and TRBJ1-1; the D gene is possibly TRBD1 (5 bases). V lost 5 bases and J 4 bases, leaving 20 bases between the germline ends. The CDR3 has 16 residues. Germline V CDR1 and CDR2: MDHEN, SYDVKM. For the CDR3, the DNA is TGTGCCAGCAGTATCCGTCTACAGGCGGGTAGCACTGAAGCTTTCTTT. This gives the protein CASSIRLQAGSTEAFF.

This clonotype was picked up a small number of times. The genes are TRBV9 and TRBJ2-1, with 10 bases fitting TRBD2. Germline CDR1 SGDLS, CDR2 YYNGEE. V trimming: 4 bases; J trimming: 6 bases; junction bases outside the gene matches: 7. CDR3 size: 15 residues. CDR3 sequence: CASSPLAGAINEQFF. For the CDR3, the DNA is TGTGCCAGCAGCCCCCTAGCGGGGGCCATCAATGAGCAGTTCTTC.

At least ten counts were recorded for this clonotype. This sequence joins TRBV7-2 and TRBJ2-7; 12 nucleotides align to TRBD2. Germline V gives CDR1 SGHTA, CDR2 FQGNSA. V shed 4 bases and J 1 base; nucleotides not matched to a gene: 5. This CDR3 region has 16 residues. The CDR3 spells CASSSPTSGGSYEQYF. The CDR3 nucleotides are TGTGCCAGCAGCTCGCCGACTAGCGGGGGATCCTACGAGCAGTACTTC.

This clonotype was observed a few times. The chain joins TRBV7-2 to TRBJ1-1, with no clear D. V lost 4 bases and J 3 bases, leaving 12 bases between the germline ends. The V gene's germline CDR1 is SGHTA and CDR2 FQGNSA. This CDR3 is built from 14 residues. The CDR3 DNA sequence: TGTGCCAGCAGCTCGCCAGGCGGTTACACTGAAGCTTTCTTT. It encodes CASSSPGGYTEAFF.

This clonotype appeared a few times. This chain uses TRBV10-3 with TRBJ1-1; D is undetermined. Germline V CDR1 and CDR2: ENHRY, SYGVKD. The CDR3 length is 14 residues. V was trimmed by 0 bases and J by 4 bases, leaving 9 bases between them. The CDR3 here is CAISESAGRTEAFF. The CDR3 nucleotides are TGTGCCATCAGTGAGTCTGCGGGTCGCACTGAAGCTTTCTTT.

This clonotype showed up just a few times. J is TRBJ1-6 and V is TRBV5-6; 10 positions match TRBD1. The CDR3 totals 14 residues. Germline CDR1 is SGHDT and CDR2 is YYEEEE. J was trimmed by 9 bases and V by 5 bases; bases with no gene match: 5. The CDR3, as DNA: TGTGCCAGCAGTGGGGGACAGGGGCTTTCACCCCTCCACTTT. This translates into CASSGGQGLSPLHF.

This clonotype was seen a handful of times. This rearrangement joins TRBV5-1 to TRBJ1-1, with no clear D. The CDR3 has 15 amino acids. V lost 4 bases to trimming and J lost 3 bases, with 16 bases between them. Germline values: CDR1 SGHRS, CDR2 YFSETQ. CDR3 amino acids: CASSALQLVDTEAFF. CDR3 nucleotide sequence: TGCGCCAGCAGCGCTTTACAGCTCGTCGACACTGAAGCTTTCTTT.

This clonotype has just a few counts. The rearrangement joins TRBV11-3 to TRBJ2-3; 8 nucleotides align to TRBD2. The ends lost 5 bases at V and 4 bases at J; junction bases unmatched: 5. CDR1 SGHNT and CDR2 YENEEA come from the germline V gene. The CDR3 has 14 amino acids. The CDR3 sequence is CASSRGGQADTQYF. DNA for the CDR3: TGTGCCAGCAGCCGGGGGGGCCAGGCAGATACGCAGTATTTT. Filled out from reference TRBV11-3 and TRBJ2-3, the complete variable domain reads EAGVVQSPRYKIIEKKQPVAFWCNPISGHNTLYWYLQNLGQGPELLIRYENEEAVDDSQLPKDRFSAERLKGVDSTLKIQPAELGDSAVYLCASSRGGQADTQYFGPGTRLTVL.

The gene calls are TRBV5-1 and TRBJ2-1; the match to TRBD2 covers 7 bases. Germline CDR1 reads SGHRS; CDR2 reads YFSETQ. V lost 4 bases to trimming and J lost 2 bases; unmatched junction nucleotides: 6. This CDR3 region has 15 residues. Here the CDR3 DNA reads TGCGCCAGCAGCCTGGGGGGGGTAACCTACAATGAGCAGTTCTTC. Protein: CASSLGGVTYNEQFF. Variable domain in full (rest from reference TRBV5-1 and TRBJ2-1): KAGVTQTPRYLIKTRGQQVTLSCSPISGHRSVSWYQQTPGQGLQFLFEYFSETQRNKGNFPGRFSGRQFSNSRSEMNVSTLELGDSALYLCASSLGGVTYNEQFFGPGTRLTVL.

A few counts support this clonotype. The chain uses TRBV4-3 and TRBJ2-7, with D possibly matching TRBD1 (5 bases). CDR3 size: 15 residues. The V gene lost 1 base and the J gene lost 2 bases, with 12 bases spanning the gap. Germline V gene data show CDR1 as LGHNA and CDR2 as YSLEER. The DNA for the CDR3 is TGCGCCAGCAGCCAAGGGCTCGACAGTACCTACGAGCAGTACTTC. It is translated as CASSQGLDSTYEQYF.

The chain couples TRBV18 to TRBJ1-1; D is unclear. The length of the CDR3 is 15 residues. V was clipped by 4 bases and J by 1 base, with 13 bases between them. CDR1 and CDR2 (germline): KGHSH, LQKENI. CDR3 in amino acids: CASSQTVAANTEAFF. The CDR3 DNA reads TGTGCCAGCTCACAAACCGTGGCAGCGAACACTGAAGCTTTCTTT.

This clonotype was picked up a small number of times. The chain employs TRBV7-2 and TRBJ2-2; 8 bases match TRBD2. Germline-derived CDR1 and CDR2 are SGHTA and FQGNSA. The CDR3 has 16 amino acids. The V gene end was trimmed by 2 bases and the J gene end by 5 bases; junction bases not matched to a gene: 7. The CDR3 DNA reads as TGTGCCAGCAGCTTAAGCGGGGGAGGTGGGACCGGGGAGCTGTTTTTT. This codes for CASSLSGGGGTGELFF.

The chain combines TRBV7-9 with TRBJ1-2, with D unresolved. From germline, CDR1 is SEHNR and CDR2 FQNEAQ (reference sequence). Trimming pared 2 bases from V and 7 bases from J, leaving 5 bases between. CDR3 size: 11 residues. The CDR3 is CASSLKAGYTF. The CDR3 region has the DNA TGTGCCAGCAGCTTAAAGGCTGGCTACACCTTC.

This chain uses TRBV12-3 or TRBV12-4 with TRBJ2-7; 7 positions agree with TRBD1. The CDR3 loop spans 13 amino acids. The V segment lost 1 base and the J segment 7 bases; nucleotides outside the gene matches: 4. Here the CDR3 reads CASSLEQGREQYV. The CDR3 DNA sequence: TGTGCCAGCAGTTTAGAACAGGGGCGGGAGCAGTACGTC.

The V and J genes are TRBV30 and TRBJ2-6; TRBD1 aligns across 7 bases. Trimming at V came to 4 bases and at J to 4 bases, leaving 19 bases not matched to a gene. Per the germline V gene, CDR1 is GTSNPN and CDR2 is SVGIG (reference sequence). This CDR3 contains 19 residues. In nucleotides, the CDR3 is TGTGCCTGGACCGGGACAGTGATTTCGGCTCGTCCAGGGGCCAACGTCCTGACTTTC. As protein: CAWTGTVISARPGANVLTF.

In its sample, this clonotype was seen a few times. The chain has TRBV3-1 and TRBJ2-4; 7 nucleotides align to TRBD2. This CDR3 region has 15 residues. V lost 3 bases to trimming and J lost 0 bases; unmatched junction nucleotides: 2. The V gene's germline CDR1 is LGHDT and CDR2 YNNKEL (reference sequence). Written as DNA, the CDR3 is TGTGCCAGCAGCCACCGGGGGGTAGCCAAAAACATTCAGTACTTC. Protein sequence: CASSHRGVAKNIQYF.

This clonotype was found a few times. CDR3 in DNA: TGTGCCAGCGCCGGGACAGTCGAGGGAAACACCATATATTTT. It yields the protein CASAGTVEGNTIYF. V is TRBV6-6 and J is TRBJ1-3; 7 nucleotides match TRBD1. Per the germline V gene, CDR1 is MNHNY and CDR2 is SVGAGI (reference sequence). V lost 8 bases to trimming and J lost 4 bases; unmatched junction nucleotides: 8. The CDR3 totals 14 residues.

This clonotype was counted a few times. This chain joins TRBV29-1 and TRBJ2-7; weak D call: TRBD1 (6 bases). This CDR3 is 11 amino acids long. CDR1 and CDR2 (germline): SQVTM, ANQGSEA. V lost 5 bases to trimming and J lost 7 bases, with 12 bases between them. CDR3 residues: CSVSGQGEQYF. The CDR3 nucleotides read TGCAGCGTTTCCGGGCAGGGGGAGCAGTACTTC.

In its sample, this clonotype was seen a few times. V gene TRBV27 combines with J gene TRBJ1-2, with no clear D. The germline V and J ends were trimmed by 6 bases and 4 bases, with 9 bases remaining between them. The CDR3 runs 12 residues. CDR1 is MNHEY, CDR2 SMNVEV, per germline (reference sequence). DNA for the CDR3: TGTGCCAGCAGGTCCAACAGCTATGGCTACACCTTC. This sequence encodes CASRSNSYGYTF.

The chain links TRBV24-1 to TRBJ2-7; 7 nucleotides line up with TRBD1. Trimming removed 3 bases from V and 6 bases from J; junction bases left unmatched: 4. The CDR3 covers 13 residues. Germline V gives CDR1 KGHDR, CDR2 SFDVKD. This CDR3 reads CATSDATGTEQYF. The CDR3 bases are TGTGCCACCAGTGATGCGACAGGGACCGAGCAGTACTTC.

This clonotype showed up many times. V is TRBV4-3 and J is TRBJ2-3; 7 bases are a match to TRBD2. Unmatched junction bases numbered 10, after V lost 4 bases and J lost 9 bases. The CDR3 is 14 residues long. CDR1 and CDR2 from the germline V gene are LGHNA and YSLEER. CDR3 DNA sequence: TGCGCCAGCAGCCCTACCCCGGGGGAGGGCACGCAGTATTTT. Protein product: CASSPTPGEGTQYF.

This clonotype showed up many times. DNA of the CDR3: TGTGCCAGCAGCTTGCAGGGGGCGGAGACCCAGTACTTC. Residues: CASSLQGAETQYF. The V call is TRBV7-2, the J call TRBJ2-5; 8 bases map to TRBD1. CDR1 SGHTA and CDR2 FQGNSA come from the germline V gene. CDR3 length: 13 residues. J was trimmed by 5 bases and V by 3 bases; bases with no gene match: 2.

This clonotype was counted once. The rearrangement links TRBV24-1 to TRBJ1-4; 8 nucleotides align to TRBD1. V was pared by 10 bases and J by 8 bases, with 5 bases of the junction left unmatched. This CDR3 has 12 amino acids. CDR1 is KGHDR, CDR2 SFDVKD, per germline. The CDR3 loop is CATSDRGEKLFF. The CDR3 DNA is TGTGCCACAAGCGACAGGGGCGAAAAACTGTTTTTT.

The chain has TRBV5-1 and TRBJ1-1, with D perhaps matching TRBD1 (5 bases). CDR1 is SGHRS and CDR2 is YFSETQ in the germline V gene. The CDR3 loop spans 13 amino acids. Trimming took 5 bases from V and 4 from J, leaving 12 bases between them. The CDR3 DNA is TGCGCCAGCAGTTCCTCAGGGCTCACTGAAGCTTTCTTT. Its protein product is CASSSSGLTEAFF.

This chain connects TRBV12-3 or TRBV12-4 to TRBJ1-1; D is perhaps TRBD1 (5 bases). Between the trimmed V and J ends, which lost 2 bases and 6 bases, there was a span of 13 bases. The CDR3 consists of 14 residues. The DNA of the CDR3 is TGTGCCAGCAGTTTACAGGGAGGCGCGTCTGAAGCTTTCTTT. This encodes CASSLQGGASEAFF.